This T cell receptor (beta chain) was sequenced for a study of control samples from healthy donors and cancer patients. Only in-frame clones appear in the TCRdb table, and some are missing; sequencing was by immunoSEQ multiplex PCR. The table has some 200,000 clones, over 90% seen once. The sequence was obtained from a man in his forties or fifties in good health. Sequencing used blood.

This chain's CDR3 is CASSIGRSGANVLTF. CDR3 sequence (DNA): TGTGCCAGTAGTATAGGACGGTCTGGGGCCAACGTCCTGACTTTC. The chain combines TRBV19 with TRBJ2-6, with D unclear. Per germline, CDR1 LNHDA and CDR2 SQIVND (reference sequence). The CDR3 covers 15 residues. Trimming stripped 1 base from V and 1 base from J, with 5 bases between.